This T cell receptor beta chain appears in the sequencing data of a study of regulatory T cells in long-lasting Graves disease. Study results and caveats: Persistent disease favored TRBV28, TRBJ1-2 and TRBJ2-5.

Concerning this clonotype itself: Its cognate antigen is unknown.

Sequencing libraries for TCR beta were prepared with iRepertoire HTBI primers and Arm-PCR of CDR3 regions. A single record per CDR3 protein comes from TCRdb applying MiXCR to the multiplex PCR reads. Of about 530,000 distinct CDR3 sequences in the sample, roughly 16% were seen once. As for time point: newly diagnosed GD, antithyroid drugs for less than 3 months. PBMCs provided the RNA from which the TCR library was made. In germline, CDR1 is SGHRS, CDR2 YFSETQ. The CDR3 covers 15 residues. The J segment lost 0 bases and the V segment lost 0 bases, leaving 0 bases of the junction unmatched. Another study also made use of these data, one on T cells in Graves' hyperthyroidism and ophthalmopathy.

The receptor comes from a woman aged 35-65 years with Graves disease. The J gene is TRBJ2-3, the V gene TRBV5-1; 8 bases agree with TRBD2. The sample was peripheral blood mononuclear cells (PBMCs), taken at new diagnosis, from a patient treated with antithyroid drugs. CDR3 region: CASSLGLASTDTQYF. CDR3 in DNA: TGCGCCAGCAGCTTGGGACTAGCGAGCACAGATACGCAGTATTTT.